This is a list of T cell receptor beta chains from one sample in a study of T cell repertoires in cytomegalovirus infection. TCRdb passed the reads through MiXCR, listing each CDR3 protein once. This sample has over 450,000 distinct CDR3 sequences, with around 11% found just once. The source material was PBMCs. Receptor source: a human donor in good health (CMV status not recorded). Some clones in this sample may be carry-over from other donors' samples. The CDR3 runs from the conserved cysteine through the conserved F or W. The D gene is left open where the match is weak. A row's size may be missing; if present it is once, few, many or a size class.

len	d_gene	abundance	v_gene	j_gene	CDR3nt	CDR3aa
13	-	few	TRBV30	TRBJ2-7	TGTGCCTGGAGTGTAGGAATTTCCTACGAGCAGTACTTC	CAWSVGISYEQYF
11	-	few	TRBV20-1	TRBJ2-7	TGCAGTGCTAGGGAGCTGGCCGAGCAGTACTTC	CSARELAEQYF
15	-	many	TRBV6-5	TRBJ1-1	TGTGCCAGCAGCCCTGGGATTGTCGGGCAGACTGAAGCTTTCTTT	CASSPGIVGQTEAFF
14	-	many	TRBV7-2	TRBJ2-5	TGTGCCAGCAGCTACCAGAGCGGGCAAGAGACCCAGTACTTC	CASSYQSGQETQYF
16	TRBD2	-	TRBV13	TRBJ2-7	TGTGCCAGCAGCTCAGGACTAGCGGGGGGGAACCACGAGCAGTACTTC	CASSSGLAGGNHEQYF
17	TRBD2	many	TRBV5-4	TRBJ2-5	TGTGCCAGCAGCCCTGGGGATAGCGGGGGGTCACAAGAGACCCAGTACTTC	CASSPGDSGGSQETQYF
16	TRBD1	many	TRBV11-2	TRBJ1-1	TGTGCCAGCGGCCTAGGGACAGGGGTCATGAACACTGAAGCTTTCTTT	CASGLGTGVMNTEAFF
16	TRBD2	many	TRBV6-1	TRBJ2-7	TGTGCCAGCAGTGACGAGAGCGGGGGGGAATGGTACGAGCAGTACTTC	CASSDESGGEWYEQYF
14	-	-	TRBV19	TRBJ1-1	TGTGCCAGTAGGGGTAGAGATATGAACACTGAAGCTTTCTTT	CASRGRDMNTEAFF
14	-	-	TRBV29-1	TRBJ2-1	TGCAGCGTAACCGACAGGCAGACGTACAATGAGCAGTTCTTC	CSVTDRQTYNEQFF
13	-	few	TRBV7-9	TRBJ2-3	TGTGCCAGCAGCTTAGGGGCTGGGAATACGCAGTATTTT	CASSLGAGNTQYF
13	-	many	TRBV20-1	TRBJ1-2	TGCAGTGCGCCCCTGACGGGGAGCTATGGCTACACCTTC	CSAPLTGSYGYTF
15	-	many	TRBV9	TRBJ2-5	TGTGCCAGCAGCCTCCGAGGGGGATTCCGAGAGACCCAGTACTTC	CASSLRGGFRETQYF
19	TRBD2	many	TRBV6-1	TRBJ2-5	TGTGCCAGCAGTGGATCCAGCCGGACTAGCGGGTCGGTGAGGGAGACCCAGTACTTC	CASSGSSRTSGSVRETQYF
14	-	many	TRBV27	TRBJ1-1	TGTGCCAGCAGTTTACACAGGGTGAACACTGAAGCTTTCTTT	CASSLHRVNTEAFF
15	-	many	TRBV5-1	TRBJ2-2	TGCGCCAGCAGCTTGGCGGGCAGGGACACCGGGGAGCTGTTTTTT	CASSLAGRDTGELFF
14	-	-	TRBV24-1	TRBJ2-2	TGTGCCTCCCGTCTGGGGGCGAACACCGGGGAGCTGTTTTTT	CASRLGANTGELFF
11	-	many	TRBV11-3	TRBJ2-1	TGTGCCAGCAGCTCGGGGAGGGAGCAGTTCTTC	CASSSGREQFF
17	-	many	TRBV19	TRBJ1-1	TGTGCCAGTAGTAGCCCCCTCTGGGGGGCAACGAACACTGAAGCTTTCTTT	CASSSPLWGATNTEAFF
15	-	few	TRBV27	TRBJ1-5	TGTGCCAGCAGTTCACAGGGATATAGCAATCAGCCCCAGCATTTT	CASSSQGYSNQPQHF
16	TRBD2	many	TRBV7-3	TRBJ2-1	TGTGCCAGCAGCGAGACGAGCGGGAACTCCTACAATGAGCAGTTCTTC	CASSETSGNSYNEQFF
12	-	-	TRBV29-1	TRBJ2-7	TGCAGCGTTGAAGGGGGCAAATACGAGCAGTACTTC	CSVEGGKYEQYF
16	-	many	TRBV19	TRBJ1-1	TGTGCCACTACCCAGGCCGTAAGGGCAGTGGGCACTGAAGCTTTCTTT	CATTQAVRAVGTEAFF
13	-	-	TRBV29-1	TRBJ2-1	TGCAGCGTCCGACTCCTTATACTCCGGGAGCAGTTCTTC	CSVRLLILREQFF
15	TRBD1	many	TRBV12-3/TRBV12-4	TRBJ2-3	TGTGCCAGCACCTGGGGGACAGGGGGCACATATACGCAGTATTTT	CASTWGTGGTYTQYF
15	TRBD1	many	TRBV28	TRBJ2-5	TGTGCCAGCAGTTTATGGTCCGGGACAGAAGAGACCCAGTACTTC	CASSLWSGTEETQYF
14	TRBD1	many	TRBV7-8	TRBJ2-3	TGTGCCAGCAGCTTAGCCGGGACAGGGTACCCCCAGTATTTT	CASSLAGTGYPQYF
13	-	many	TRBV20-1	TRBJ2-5	TGCAGTGCTAGAGATATGAGGGGAGAGACCCAGTACTTC	CSARDMRGETQYF
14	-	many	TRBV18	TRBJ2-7	TGTGCCAGCTCACCGGGCAGGGTTCCCAACGAGCAGTACTTC	CASSPGRVPNEQYF
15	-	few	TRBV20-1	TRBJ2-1	TGCAGTGCTAGAGCGACGGGGGGCCCGAACAATGAGCAGTTCTTC	CSARATGGPNNEQFF
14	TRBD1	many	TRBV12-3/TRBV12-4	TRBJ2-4	TGTGCCAGCAATCACAGGGGATACAAAAACATTCAGTACTTC	CASNHRGYKNIQYF
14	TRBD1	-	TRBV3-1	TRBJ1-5	TGTGCCAGCAGCCAGGGACAGATAAGAAAGCCCCAGCATTTT	CASSQGQIRKPQHF
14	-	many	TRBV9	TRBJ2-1	TGTGCCAGCAGCGTAGGGGGGACTGGGAATGAGCAGTTCTTC	CASSVGGTGNEQFF
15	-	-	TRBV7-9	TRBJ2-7	TGTGCCAGCAGCTTAGCCACGCGAGGGCCCTACGAGCAGTACTTC	CASSLATRGPYEQYF
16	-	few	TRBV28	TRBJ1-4	TGTGCCAGCAGTTGGGTCCTGAAGGCAACTAATGAAAAACTGTTTTTT	CASSWVLKATNEKLFF
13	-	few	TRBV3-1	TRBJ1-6	TGTGCCAGCACCGCCGGGGGTAATTCACCCCTCCACTTT	CASTAGGNSPLHF
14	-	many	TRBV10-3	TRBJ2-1	TGTGCCATCGGGCTAGCGAACAGGTTGAATGAGCAGTTCTTC	CAIGLANRLNEQFF
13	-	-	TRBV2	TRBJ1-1	TGTGCCAGCAGTGGGAGATGGGACACTGAAGCTTTCTTT	CASSGRWDTEAFF
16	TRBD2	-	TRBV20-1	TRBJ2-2	TGCAGTGCTAGAACCGGGACTAGCGGCCCCACCGGGGAGCTGTTTTTT	CSARTGTSGPTGELFF
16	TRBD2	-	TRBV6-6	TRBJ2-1	TGTGCCAGCAGCTATAGCGGGAGGGGGTCCTACAATGAGCAGTTCTTC	CASSYSGRGSYNEQFF
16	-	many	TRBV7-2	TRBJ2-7	TGTGCCAGCAGCCTTGGGAGAGCGCGGAACTCCTACGAGCAGTACTTC	CASSLGRARNSYEQYF
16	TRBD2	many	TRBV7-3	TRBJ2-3	TGTGCCAGCAGCCTAGGGACTAGCGGTAGCACAGATACGCAGTATTTT	CASSLGTSGSTDTQYF
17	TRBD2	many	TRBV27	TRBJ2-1	TGTGCCAGCAGTTTAGCTCTTTTGGGACTAGCGGGGAATGAGCAGTTCTTC	CASSLALLGLAGNEQFF
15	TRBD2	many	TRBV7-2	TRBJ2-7	TGTGCCAGCAGCTCAGGACTAGCGGCATCCTACGAGCAGTACTTC	CASSSGLAASYEQYF
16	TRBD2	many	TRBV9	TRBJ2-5	TGTGCCAGCAGCGTCCCCCGCGGGAGGGGAGGAGAGACCCAGTACTTC	CASSVPRGRGGETQYF
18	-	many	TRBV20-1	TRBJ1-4	TGCAGTGCTAGAGATAGGACTCCGAATCCTCGATCTAATGAAAAACTGTTTTTT	CSARDRTPNPRSNEKLFF
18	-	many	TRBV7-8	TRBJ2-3	TGTGCCAGCAGCTTGTTTCGGTCTTTGGGGGAAGGCACAGATACGCAGTATTTT	CASSLFRSLGEGTDTQYF
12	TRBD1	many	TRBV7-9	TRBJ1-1	TGTGCCAGCAGCTTTGACAGGGGCGAAGCTTTCTTT	CASSFDRGEAFF
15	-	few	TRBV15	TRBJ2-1	TGTGCCACCAGCAGAGATATGGGGATATACAATGAGCAGTTCTTC	CATSRDMGIYNEQFF
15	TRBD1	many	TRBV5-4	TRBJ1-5	TGTGCCAGCAGCTTGGCCGGGACAGGGCCCCAGCCCCAGCATTTT	CASSLAGTGPQPQHF